Below are 2 T cell receptor beta chains sequenced from a single sample in a study of cytomegalovirus exposure and HLA in healthy donors. PCR employed 60 Vbeta and 13 Jbeta primers. Profiled with immunoSEQ multiplex PCR; TCRdb holds only in-frame clones, not every one. The data show about 210,000 clones, with 60% to 80% seen just once and less than 2% held by the top ten. Sequences were obtained from PBMCs. Every receptor here comes from a male donor in good health and CMV-seronegative.

This chain links TRBV4-3 with TRBJ2-3, with D perhaps TRBD1 (6 bases). The CDR3 is made up of 15 amino acids. Germline CDR1 reads LGHNA; CDR2 reads YSLEER. The V and J ends lost 0 bases and 4 bases respectively, with 11 bases between them. The CDR3 spells CASSQERGYADTQYF. The CDR3, as DNA: TGCGCCAGCAGCCAAGAAAGGGGGTATGCAGATACGCAGTATTTT.

The V call is TRBV9, the J call TRBJ2-5, with 8 bases aligning to TRBD2. With 7 bases clipped from V and 2 bases from J, the junction kept 10 bases outside the gene matches. The CDR3 is made up of 15 amino acids. Germline CDR1 is SGDLS and CDR2 is YYNGEE. CDR3 in amino acids: CASSSGGGRQETQYF. Here the CDR3 DNA reads TGTGCCAGCTCCTCGGGGGGGGGACGGCAAGAGACCCAGTACTTC. Based on the CDR3 plus reference TRBV9 and TRBJ2-5, the full variable domain is DSGVTQTPKHLITATGQRVTLRCSPRSGDLSVYWYQQSLDQGLQFLIQYYNGEERAKGNILERFSAQQFPDLHSELNLSSLELGDSALYFCASSSGGGRQETQYFGPGTRLLVL.